The rows below give T cell receptor beta chains drawn from one sample of a study of cytomegalovirus exposure and HLA in healthy donors. TCRdb's copy holds only in-frame clones and misses some; the assay was immunoSEQ multiplex PCR. The table shows 95,000 to 150,000 clones, with roughly 80% occurring only once. Sequenced input: PBMCs. Every receptor here comes from a young man in good health and CMV-seronegative. Each CDR3 is given with its conserved first and last residue. The D gene is left open where the match is weak. Part of the rows lack a size; the others show once, few, many or a class for expanded clones.

>TRBV9|few|TRBJ2-5|TRBD2
CASSARLATGETQYF
TGTGCCAGCAGCGCCCGACTAGCGACCGGGGAGACCCAGTACTTC
>TRBV30|-|TRBJ2-5|TRBD2
CAWTTWTSGQETQYF
TGTGCCTGGACCACCTGGACTAGCGGTCAAGAGACCCAGTACTTC
>TRBV28|-|TRBJ1-4|-
CASRRAGWSNEKLFF
TGTGCCAGCAGACGGGCAGGGTGGTCTAATGAAAAACTGTTTTTT
>TRBV14|-|TRBJ1-1|-
CASSHSFRGTEAFF
TGTGCCAGCAGCCATTCTTTCCGGGGTACTGAAGCTTTCTTT
>TRBV5-6|-|TRBJ2-1|TRBD1
CASSFGTGEIWVF
TGTGCCAGCAGCTTCGGGACAGGGGAGATTTGGGTCTTC
>TRBV5-6|-|TRBJ2-7|-
CASSSAYEQYF
TGTGCCAGCAGCTCCGCCTACGAGCAGTACTTC
>TRBV21-1|-|TRBJ2-7|-
CASQGRVLKQYF
TGTGCCAGCCAGGGGAGGGTTTTAAAGCAGTACTTC
>TRBV28|-|TRBJ1-5|TRBD1
CASSPTGQVDQPQHF
TGTGCCAGCAGTCCGACAGGACAGGTGGATCAGCCCCAGCATTTT
>TRBV7-9|-|TRBJ1-3|-
CASSTPTVLSSGNTIYF
TGTGCCAGCAGCACCCCGACAGTGCTGAGCTCTGGAAACACCATATATTTT
>TRBV2|few|TRBJ1-6|TRBD1
CASSHIGQGRGNSPLHF
TGTGCCAGCAGTCACATTGGACAGGGGAGAGGTAATTCACCCCTCCACTTT
>TRBV5-1|-|TRBJ2-7|TRBD2
CASSLLGLDLLTHEQYF
TGCGCCAGCAGCTTGCTCGGACTAGACCTATTAACCCACGAGCAGTACTTC
>TRBV7-6|-|TRBJ1-2|-
CASSPPEGPYGYTF
TGTGCCAGCAGCCCCCCGGAGGGCCCGTATGGCTACACCTTC
>TRBV7-9|-|TRBJ2-3|TRBD2
CASTLTSGNTDTQYF
TGTGCCAGCACCCTGACTAGCGGGAACACAGATACGCAGTATTTT
>TRBV18|-|TRBJ2-2|TRBD2
CASSPRLAGGELFF
TGTGCCAGCTCACCAAGACTAGCGGGCGGGGAGCTGTTTTTT
>TRBV9|-|TRBJ2-6|TRBD1
CASSVGQGVGGAASPGANVLTF
TGTGCCAGCAGCGTAGGACAGGGGGTTGGCGGGGCAGCTTCCCCTGGGGCCAACGTCCTGACTTTC
>TRBV28|-|TRBJ2-5|TRBD2
CASTSGAGGRKTQYF
TGTGCCAGCACGTCAGGAGCGGGAGGACGAAAGACCCAGTACTTC
>TRBV27|-|TRBJ1-3|-
CASSFGGGIGNTIYF
TGTGCCAGCAGTTTCGGCGGGGGGATAGGAAACACCATATATTTT
>TRBV11-2|-|TRBJ1-1|-
CASSLKWAGTEAFF
TGTGCCAGCAGCTTAAAGTGGGCTGGCACTGAAGCTTTCTTT
>TRBV7-6|-|TRBJ1-6|-
CASSLGPQGGRSYNSPLHF
TGTGCCAGCAGCTTAGGGCCCCAAGGGGGACGCTCCTATAATTCACCCCTCCACTTT
>TRBV5-4|-|TRBJ1-2|-
CASTWEGVRGYTF
TGTGCCAGCACCTGGGAGGGGGTGCGAGGCTACACCTTC
>TRBV4-2|-|TRBJ2-3|TRBD2
CASSQDYGRAVLDTQYF
TGTGCCAGCAGCCAAGATTACGGGAGGGCCGTGTTGGATACGCAGTATTTT
>TRBV5-1|-|TRBJ2-7|TRBD1
CASSLEQGSRYEQYF
TGCGCCAGCAGCTTGGAACAGGGGAGCCGGTACGAGCAGTACTTC
>TRBV10-2|-|TRBJ1-1|-
CASSLGGLGTEAFF
TGCGCCAGCAGCTTGGGGGGGCTAGGAACTGAAGCTTTCTTT
>TRBV11-2|once|TRBJ2-1|TRBD2
CASSFSGGGNEQFF
TGTGCCAGCAGCTTTAGCGGGGGTGGGAATGAGCAGTTCTTC
>TRBV6-6|-|TRBJ1-5|TRBD1
CASSSEQGIQPQHF
TGTGCCAGCAGTTCTGAACAGGGGATTCAGCCCCAGCATTTT
>TRBV7-8|-|TRBJ1-4|-
CASSLARVLNEKLFF
TGTGCCAGCAGCTTAGCCCGGGTTCTTAATGAAAAACTGTTTTTT
>TRBV5-1|-|TRBJ2-7|TRBD1
CASRDSSNYEQYF
TGCGCCAGTAGGGACAGTTCGAACTACGAGCAGTACTTC
>TRBV11-3|-|TRBJ2-2|TRBD1
CASSRQGPNTGELFF
TGTGCCAGCAGCCGACAGGGACCGAACACCGGGGAGCTGTTTTTT
>TRBV7-6|once|TRBJ2-7|-
CASMVGILGEQYF
TGTGCCAGCATGGTCGGGATTTTGGGCGAGCAGTACTTC
>TRBV6-6|-|TRBJ2-6|-
CASSGQTSGANVLTF
TGTGCCAGTTCTGGACAGACTTCTGGGGCCAACGTCCTGACTTTC
>TRBV7-8|-|TRBJ2-1|TRBD2
CASSLARLAGENEQFF
TGTGCCAGCAGCTTAGCCCGACTAGCGGGGGAAAATGAGCAGTTCTTC
>TRBV6-6|few|TRBJ1-2|-
CASSLIDGYTF
TGTGCCAGCAGTTTAATTGATGGCTACACCTTC
>TRBV18|-|TRBJ2-2|TRBD2
CASSPTAGGNTGELFF
TGTGCCAGCTCACCGACAGCGGGAGGGAACACCGGGGAGCTGTTTTTT
>TRBV10-1|-|TRBJ1-1|-
CASTDSSTGNTEAFF
TGCGCCAGCACCGACTCCTCGACGGGGAACACTGAAGCTTTCTTT
>TRBV19|-|TRBJ1-5|-
CASSPPGEKRYSNQPQHF
TGTGCCAGTAGTCCACCGGGAGAGAAGAGGTATAGCAATCAGCCCCAGCATTTT
>TRBV15|-|TRBJ1-5|TRBD1
CATSRDLGTGPYMAQHF
TGTGCCACCAGCAGAGATCTCGGGACAGGGCCTTATATGGCCCAGCATTTT
>TRBV4-1|-|TRBJ1-2|-
CASSQEGTRGTNYGYTF
TGCGCCAGCAGCCAAGAAGGGACCAGGGGAACTAACTATGGCTACACCTTC
>TRBV27|-|TRBJ1-5|-
CASRNLGGSNQPQHF
TGTGCCAGCAGGAACCTGGGAGGTAGCAATCAGCCCCAGCATTTT
>TRBV19|-|TRBJ2-2|TRBD2
CASKRGVIWNTGELFF
TGTGCCAGTAAGCGGGGGGTAATCTGGAACACCGGGGAGCTGTTTTTT
>TRBV6-5|-|TRBJ1-5|TRBD1
CASSSDRGSLQPQHF
TGTGCCAGCAGTTCCGACAGGGGATCGTTACAGCCCCAGCATTTT
>TRBV30|-|TRBJ1-1|-
CAWSPLDPYPSENTEAFF
TGTGCCTGGAGTCCCCTTGATCCCTACCCGAGCGAGAACACTGAAGCTTTCTTT
>TRBV5-8|-|TRBJ1-4|TRBD1
CASIPGQGGEKLFF
TGTGCCAGCATACCGGGACAGGGAGGTGAAAAACTGTTTTTT
>TRBV6-5|-|TRBJ1-2|TRBD1
CASSYAGQGADGYTF
TGTGCCAGCAGTTACGCCGGACAGGGGGCTGATGGCTACACCTTC
>TRBV20-1|-|TRBJ1-2|-
CSAFYRSGYTF
TGCAGTGCTTTCTACAGGAGTGGCTACACCTTC
>TRBV28|-|TRBJ2-7|TRBD2
CASSFSLAGVTSYEQYF
TGTGCCAGCAGTTTTTCGCTAGCGGGGGTTACCTCCTACGAGCAGTACTTC
>TRBV6-6|once|TRBJ2-1|-
CASSPRGDEQFF
TGTGCCAGCAGCCCCCGGGGAGATGAGCAGTTCTTC
>TRBV6-5|few|TRBJ2-7|-
CASSPTGGYEQYF
TGTGCCAGCAGTCCGACAGGAGGATACGAGCAGTACTTC
>TRBV5-1|-|TRBJ1-4|-
CASSPRSGTTNEKLFF
TGCGCCAGCAGCCCCAGGAGCGGTACAACTAATGAAAAACTGTTTTTT
>TRBV4-2|-|TRBJ2-5|TRBD1
CASSPTGQQETQYF
TGTGCCAGCAGCCCGACGGGACAGCAAGAGACCCAGTACTTC
>TRBV5-5|-|TRBJ1-5|-
CASSFGPRGSNQPQHF
TGTGCCAGCAGCTTTGGGCCACGGGGAAGCAATCAGCCCCAGCATTTT
>TRBV6-1|-|TRBJ1-5|TRBD1
CASLGTGGGQPQHF
TGTGCCAGCCTTGGGACAGGGGGTGGTCAGCCCCAGCATTTT
>TRBV7-2|-|TRBJ1-2|-
CASSRAGVVNGYTF
TGTGCCAGCAGCCGAGCAGGGGTTGTAAATGGCTACACCTTC
>TRBV19|few|TRBJ1-1|TRBD1
CASSHRGEMTEAFF
TGTGCCAGTAGTCACAGGGGGGAAATGACTGAAGCTTTCTTT
>TRBV29-1|-|TRBJ2-7|TRBD2
CSVLASGGFSYEQYF
TGCAGCGTCCTGGCCAGCGGGGGCTTCTCCTACGAGCAGTACTTC
>TRBV7-6|-|TRBJ1-1|TRBD1
CASSLRQGGTEAFF
TGTGCCAGCAGCTTACGACAGGGTGGCACTGAAGCTTTCTTT